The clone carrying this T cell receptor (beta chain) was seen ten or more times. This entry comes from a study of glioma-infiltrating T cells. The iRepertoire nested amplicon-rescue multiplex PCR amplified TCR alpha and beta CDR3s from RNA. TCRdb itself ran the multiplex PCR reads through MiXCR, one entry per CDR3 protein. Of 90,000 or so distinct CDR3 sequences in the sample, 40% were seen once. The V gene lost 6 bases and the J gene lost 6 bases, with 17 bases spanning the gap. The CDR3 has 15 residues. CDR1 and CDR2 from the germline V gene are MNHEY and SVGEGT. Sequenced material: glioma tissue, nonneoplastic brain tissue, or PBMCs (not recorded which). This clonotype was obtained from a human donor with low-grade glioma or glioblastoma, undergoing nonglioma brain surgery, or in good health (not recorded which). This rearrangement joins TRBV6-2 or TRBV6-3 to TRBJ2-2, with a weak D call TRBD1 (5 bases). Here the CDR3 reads CASRGAPHSPGELFF. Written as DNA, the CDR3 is TGTGCCAGCAGAGGGGCGCCCCACTCCCCCGGGGAGCTGTTTTTT.